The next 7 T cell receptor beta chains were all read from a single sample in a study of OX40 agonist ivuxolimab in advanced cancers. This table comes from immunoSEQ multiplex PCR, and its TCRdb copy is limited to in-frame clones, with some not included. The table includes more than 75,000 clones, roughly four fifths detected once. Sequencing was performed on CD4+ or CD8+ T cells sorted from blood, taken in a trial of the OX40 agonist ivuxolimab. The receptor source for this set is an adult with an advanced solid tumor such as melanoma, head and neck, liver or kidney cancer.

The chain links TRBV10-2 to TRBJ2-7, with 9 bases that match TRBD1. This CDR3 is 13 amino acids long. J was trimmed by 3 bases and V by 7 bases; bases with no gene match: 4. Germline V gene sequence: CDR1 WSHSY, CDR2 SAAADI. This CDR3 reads CASMRTGVYEQYF. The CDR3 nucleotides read TGCGCCAGCATGCGGACAGGGGTCTACGAGCAGTACTTC.

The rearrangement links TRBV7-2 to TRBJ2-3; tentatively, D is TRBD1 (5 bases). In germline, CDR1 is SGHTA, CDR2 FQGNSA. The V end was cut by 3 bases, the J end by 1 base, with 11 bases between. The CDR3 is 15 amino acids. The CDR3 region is CASSFLDKRTDTQYF. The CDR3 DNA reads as TGTGCCAGCAGCTTTCTGGACAAACGCACAGATACGCAGTATTTT.

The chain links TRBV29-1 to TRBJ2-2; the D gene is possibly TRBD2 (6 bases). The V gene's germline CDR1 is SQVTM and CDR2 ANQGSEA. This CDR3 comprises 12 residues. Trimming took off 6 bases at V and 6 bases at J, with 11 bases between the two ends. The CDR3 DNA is TGCAGCGTGCCATGGGGGGCCGGGGAGCTGTTTTTT. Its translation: CSVPWGAGELFF.

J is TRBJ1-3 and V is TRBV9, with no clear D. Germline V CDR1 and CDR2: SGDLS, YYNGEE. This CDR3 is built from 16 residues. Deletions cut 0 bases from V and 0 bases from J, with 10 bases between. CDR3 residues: CASSVEPRTSGNTIYF. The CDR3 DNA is TGTGCCAGCAGCGTAGAACCCAGGACCTCTGGAAACACCATATATTTT.

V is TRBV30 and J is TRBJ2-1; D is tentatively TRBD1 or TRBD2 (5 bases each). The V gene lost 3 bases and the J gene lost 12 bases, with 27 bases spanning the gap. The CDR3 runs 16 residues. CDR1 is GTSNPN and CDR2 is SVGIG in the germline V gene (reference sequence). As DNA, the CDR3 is TGTGCCTGGAGCACCTGGTCCCAACCGCGGCCGGGACGGCAGTTCTTC. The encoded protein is CAWSTWSQPRPGRQFF.

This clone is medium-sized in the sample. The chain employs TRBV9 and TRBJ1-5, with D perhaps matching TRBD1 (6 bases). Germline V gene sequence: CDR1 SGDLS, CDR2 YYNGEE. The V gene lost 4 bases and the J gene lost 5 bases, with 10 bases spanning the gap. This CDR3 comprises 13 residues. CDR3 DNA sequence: TGTGCCAGCAGCTCACAGGGATATCAGCCCCAGCATTTT. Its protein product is CASSSQGYQPQHF. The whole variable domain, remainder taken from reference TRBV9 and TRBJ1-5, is DSGVTQTPKHLITATGQRVTLRCSPRSGDLSVYWYQQSLDQGLQFLIQYYNGEERAKGNILERFSAQQFPDLHSELNLSSLELGDSALYFCASSSQGYQPQHFGDGTRLSIL.

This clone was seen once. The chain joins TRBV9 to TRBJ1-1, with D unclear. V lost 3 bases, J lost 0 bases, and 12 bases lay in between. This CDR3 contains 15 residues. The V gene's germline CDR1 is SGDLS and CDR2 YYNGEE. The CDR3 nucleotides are TGTGCCAGCAGCGCACCTACACAAATGAACACTGAAGCTTTCTTT. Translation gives CASSAPTQMNTEAFF.